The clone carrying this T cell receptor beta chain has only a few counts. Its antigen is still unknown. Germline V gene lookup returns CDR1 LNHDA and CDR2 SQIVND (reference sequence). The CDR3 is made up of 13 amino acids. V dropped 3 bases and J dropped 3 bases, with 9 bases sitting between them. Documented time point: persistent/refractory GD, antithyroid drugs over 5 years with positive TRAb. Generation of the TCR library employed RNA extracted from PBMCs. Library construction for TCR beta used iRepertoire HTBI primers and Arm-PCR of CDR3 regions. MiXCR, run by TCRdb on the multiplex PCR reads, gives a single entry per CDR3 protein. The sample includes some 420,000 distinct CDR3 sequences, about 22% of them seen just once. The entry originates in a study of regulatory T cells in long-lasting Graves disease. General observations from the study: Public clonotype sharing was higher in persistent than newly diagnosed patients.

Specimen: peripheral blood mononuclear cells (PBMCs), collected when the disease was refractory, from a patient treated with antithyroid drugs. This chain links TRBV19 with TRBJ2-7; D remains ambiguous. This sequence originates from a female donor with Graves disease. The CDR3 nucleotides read TGTGCCAGTAGTATCGGAGAGAACTACGAGCAGTACTTC. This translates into CASSIGENYEQYF.